This T cell receptor (beta chain) was found in a study of siplizumab effects on memory and regulatory T cells. Whole-study results and caveats: Assignment to unstimulated subsets succeeded for only a minor fraction of the alloreactive clones. Naive versus memory phenotype went unassigned for roughly 75-97% of proliferating CD4+ or CD8+ clones. In siplizumab conditions, mappable alloreactive CD4+ clones averaged 68.8% Treg-derived, against about 27% in controls.

Trimming pared 5 bases from V and 1 base from J, leaving 12 bases between. Germline V gene data show CDR1 as KGHSH and CDR2 as LQKENI. The CDR3 contains 15 residues. Turning to this clone: Its cognate antigen is unknown.

Each sample yielded 90,000 to 100,000 assayed TCR templates. Method: immunoSEQ multiplex PCR; TCRdb's copy keeps in-frame clones and lacks some. The sample lists roughly 100,000 clones; around 90% were seen once. The receptor comes from a human donor in good health. The V call is TRBV18, the J call TRBJ1-3; D is perhaps TRBD1 (5 bases). The source material was CD4+ T cells sorted from blood. CDR3 loop: CASSAQGASGNTIYF. CDR3 sequence (DNA): TGTGCCAGCTCAGCCCAAGGGGCTTCTGGAAACACCATATATTTT.